This is a list of T cell receptor beta chains from one sample in a study of blood T cell repertoires in COVID-19. The method was immunoSEQ multiplex PCR; TCRdb's version includes in-frame clones alone and lacks a portion of them. The data hold 35,000 to 55,000 clones, with 85% to 90% observed a single time. The sequenced sample consisted of peripheral blood. Every receptor here comes from a man aged 50-59 years with active COVID-19. CDR3s include the opening cysteine and the closing phenylalanine or tryptophan. The order of the fields is V gene, J gene, clone size, D gene, CDR3 protein, CDR3 DNA. A D gene is named only where the DNA matches it firmly. The listing skips clone size in some rows; elsewhere it reads once, few, many or a size class.

TRBV5-1,TRBJ1-6,.,.,CASSLEQYNSPLHF,TGCGCCAGCAGCTTGGAACAGTATAATTCACCCCTCCACTTT
TRBV2,TRBJ1-5,.,TRBD1,CASRGQGAGNSNQPQHF,TGTGCCAGCCGCGGGCAGGGGGCAGGAAATAGCAATCAGCCCCAGCATTTT
TRBV19,TRBJ1-6,.,.,CASSISSGMYSPLHF,TGTGCCAGTAGTATAAGTTCGGGGATGTACTCACCCCTCCACTTT
TRBV19,TRBJ2-4,.,TRBD1,CASSTVGQGRDIQYF,TGTGCCAGTAGTACCGTGGGACAGGGAAGGGACATTCAGTACTTC
TRBV5-6,TRBJ1-5,.,TRBD1,CASSPRIGQGFQPQHF,TGTGCCAGCAGCCCCCGCATAGGACAGGGCTTTCAGCCCCAGCATTTT
TRBV27,TRBJ1-5,.,.,CASSLRQGSDQPQHF,TGTGCCAGCAGTTTAAGGCAGGGGTCAGATCAGCCCCAGCATTTT
TRBV7-2,TRBJ2-1,.,TRBD2,CASSFSGGPYNEQFF,TGTGCCAGCAGCTTCAGCGGGGGACCCTACAATGAGCAGTTCTTC
TRBV7-9,TRBJ2-3,.,.,CASSPSRGTDTQYF,TGTGCCAGCAGCCCTTCTAGGGGTACAGATACGCAGTATTTT
TRBV7-7,TRBJ2-2,.,TRBD2,CASSLGVAGAGELFF,TGTGCTAGCAGCCTCGGGGTAGCGGGGGCCGGGGAGCTGTTTTTT
TRBV6-1,TRBJ1-2,.,TRBD1,CASSESGTGYGYTF,TGTGCCAGCAGTGAATCTGGGACAGGGTACGGCTACACCTTC
TRBV19,TRBJ2-3,.,TRBD1,CASSTRDRNTDTQYF,TGTGCCAGTAGTACCCGGGACAGAAACACAGATACGCAGTATTTT
TRBV6-6,TRBJ2-2,.,TRBD1,CASSRRPGQGTMSGELFF,TGTGCCAGCAGCCGACGACCGGGACAGGGGACCATGTCCGGGGAGCTGTTTTTT
TRBV10-1,TRBJ2-1,.,TRBD1,CASSDRRAGQGARFAYNEQFF,TGCGCCAGCAGTGATAGAAGAGCGGGACAGGGGGCGCGATTTGCCTACAATGAGCAGTTCTTC
TRBV5-8,TRBJ2-2,.,TRBD1,CASSRGTGTNTGELFF,TGTGCCAGCAGCCGGGGGACAGGGACTAACACCGGGGAGCTGTTTTTT
TRBV6-1,TRBJ1-2,.,.,CASSEYLLGGNYGYTF,TGTGCCAGCAGTGAGTACCTCCTTGGGGGCAACTATGGCTACACCTTC
TRBV19,TRBJ1-1,.,.,CASSTSENTEAFF,TGTGCCAGTAGTACTTCAGAGAACACTGAAGCTTTCTTT
TRBV6-5,TRBJ2-1,.,TRBD1,CASSLGGHWQFF,TGTGCCAGCAGCCTAGGGGGCCATTGGCAGTTCTTC
TRBV19,TRBJ1-6,.,.,CASSPRTSGNSPLHF,TGTGCCAGTAGTCCCCGGACTTCGGGGAATTCACCCCTCCACTTT
TRBV24-1,TRBJ2-5,.,.,CATSNPGGETQYF,TGTGCCACCTCCAACCCCGGGGGAGAGACCCAGTACTTC
TRBV5-3,TRBJ2-5,.,TRBD2,CARSQETSGGGEETQYF,TGTGCCAGAAGCCAAGAGACTAGCGGGGGTGGTGAAGAGACCCAGTACTTC
TRBV14,TRBJ1-3,once,.,CASSQVSGGNTIYF,TGTGCCAGCAGCCAAGTGTCAGGGGGAAACACCATATATTTT
TRBV5-8,TRBJ2-6,.,.,CASGTGTTPSGANVLTF,TGTGCCAGCGGCACCGGGACAACGCCCTCTGGGGCCAACGTCCTGACTTTC
TRBV11-2,TRBJ2-7,few,TRBD1,CASSTNRGPNEQYF,TGTGCCAGCAGCACAAACAGGGGCCCCAACGAGCAGTACTTC
TRBV5-1,TRBJ2-5,.,.,CASSLDQFRETQYF,TGCGCCAGCAGCTTGGATCAGTTCCGTGAGACCCAGTACTTC
TRBV3-1/TRBV3-2,TRBJ1-5,.,.,CASSQGHGGGNQPQHF,TGTGCCAGCAGCCAAGGTCACGGCGGGGGCAATCAGCCCCAGCATTTT
TRBV15,TRBJ1-1,.,TRBD1,CATSRRKDRGTEAFF,TGTGCCACCAGCAGGCGCAAAGACAGGGGCACTGAAGCTTTCTTT
TRBV6-4,TRBJ2-3,.,TRBD2,CASSDSSGGADTQYF,TGTGCCAGCAGTGACTCTAGCGGGGGGGCAGATACGCAGTATTTT